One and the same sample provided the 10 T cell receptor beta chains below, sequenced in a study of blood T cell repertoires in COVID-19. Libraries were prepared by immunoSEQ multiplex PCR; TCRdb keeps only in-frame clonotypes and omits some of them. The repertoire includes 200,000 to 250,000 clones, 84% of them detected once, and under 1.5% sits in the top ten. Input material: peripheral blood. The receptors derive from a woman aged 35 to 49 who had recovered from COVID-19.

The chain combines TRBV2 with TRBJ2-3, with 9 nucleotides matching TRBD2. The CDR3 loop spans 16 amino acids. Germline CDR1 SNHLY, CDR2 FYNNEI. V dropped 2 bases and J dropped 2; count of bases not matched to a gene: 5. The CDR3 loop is CASSETQRGVTDTQYF. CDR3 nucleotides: TGTGCCAGCAGTGAAACCCAGCGGGGGGTCACAGATACGCAGTATTTT.

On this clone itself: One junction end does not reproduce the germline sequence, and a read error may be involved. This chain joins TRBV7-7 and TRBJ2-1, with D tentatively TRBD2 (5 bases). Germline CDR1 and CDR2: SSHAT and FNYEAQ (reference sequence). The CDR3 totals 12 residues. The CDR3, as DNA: TGTGCTAGCAGCCCCGAGGGTATGAAGCAGTTCTTC. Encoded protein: CASSPEGMKQFF. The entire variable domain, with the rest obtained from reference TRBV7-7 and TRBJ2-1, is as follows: GAGVSQSPRYKVTKRGQDVTLRCDPISSHATLYWYQQALGQGPEFLTYFNYEAQPDKSGLPSDRFSAERPEGSISTLTIQRTEQRDSAMYRCASSPEGMKQFFGPGTRLTVL.

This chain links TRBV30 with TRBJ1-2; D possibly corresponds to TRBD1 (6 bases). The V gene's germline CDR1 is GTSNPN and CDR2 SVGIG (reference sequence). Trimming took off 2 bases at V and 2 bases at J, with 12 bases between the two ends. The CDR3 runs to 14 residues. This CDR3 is CAWSMGARNYGYTF. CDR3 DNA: TGTGCCTGGAGTATGGGGGCGAGAAACTATGGCTACACCTTC.

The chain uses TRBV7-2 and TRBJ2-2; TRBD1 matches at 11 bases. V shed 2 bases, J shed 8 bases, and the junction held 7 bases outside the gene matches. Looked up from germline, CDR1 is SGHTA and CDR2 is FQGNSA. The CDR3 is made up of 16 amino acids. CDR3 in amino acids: CASSLSGQGAFGELFF. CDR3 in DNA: TGTGCCAGCAGCTTATCTGGACAGGGGGCATTTGGGGAGCTGTTTTTT.

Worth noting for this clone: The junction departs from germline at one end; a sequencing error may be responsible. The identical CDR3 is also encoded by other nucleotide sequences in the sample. The CDR3 region has the DNA TGCGCCAGTAGTGCCCCCGCTAGTAAATCCTACAATGAGCAGTTCTTC. It encodes CASSAPASKSYNEQFF. The V gene is TRBV10-2, the J gene TRBJ2-1; D ambiguous. The germline V gene encodes CDR1 WSHSY and CDR2 SAAADI. The CDR3 length is 16 residues.

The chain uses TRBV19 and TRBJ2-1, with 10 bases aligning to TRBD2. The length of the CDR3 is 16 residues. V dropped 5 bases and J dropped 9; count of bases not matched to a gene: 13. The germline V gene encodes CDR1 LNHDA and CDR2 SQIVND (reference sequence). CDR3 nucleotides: TGTGCCAGTAGTGGACTAAGCGGGGGGGCTCTGGGTGAGCAGTTCTTC. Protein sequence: CASSGLSGGALGEQFF.

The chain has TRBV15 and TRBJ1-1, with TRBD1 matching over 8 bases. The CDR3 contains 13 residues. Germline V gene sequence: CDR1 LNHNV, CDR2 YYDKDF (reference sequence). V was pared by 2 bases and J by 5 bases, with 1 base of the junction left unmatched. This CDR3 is CATSRTGGTEAFF. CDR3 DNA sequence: TGTGCCACCAGCAGAACAGGGGGGACTGAAGCTTTCTTT.

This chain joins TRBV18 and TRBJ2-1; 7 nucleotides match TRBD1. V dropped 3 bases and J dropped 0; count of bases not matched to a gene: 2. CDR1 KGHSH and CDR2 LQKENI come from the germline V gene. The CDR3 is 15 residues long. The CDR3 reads CASSPDRDSYNEQFF. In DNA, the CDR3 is TGTGCCAGCTCACCCGACAGGGACTCCTACAATGAGCAGTTCTTC.

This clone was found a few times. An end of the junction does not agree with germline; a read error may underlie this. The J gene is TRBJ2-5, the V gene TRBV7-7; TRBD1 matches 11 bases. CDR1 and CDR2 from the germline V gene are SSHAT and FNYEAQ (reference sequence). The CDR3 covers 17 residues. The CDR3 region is CASSPGGTGGAQETQYF. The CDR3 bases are TGTGCTAGCAGCCCCGGTGGGACAGGGGGAGCACAAGAGACCCAGTACTTC.

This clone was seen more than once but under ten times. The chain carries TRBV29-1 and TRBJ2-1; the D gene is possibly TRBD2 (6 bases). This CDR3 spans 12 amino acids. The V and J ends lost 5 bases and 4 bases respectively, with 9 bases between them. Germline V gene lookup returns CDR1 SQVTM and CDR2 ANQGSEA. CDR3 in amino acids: CSVRREYNEQFF. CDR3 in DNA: TGCAGCGTTCGGCGGGAATACAATGAGCAGTTCTTC.